Ten or more counts support the clone carrying this T cell receptor beta chain. Its antigen remains unidentified. The sample originates from a study of T-cell reconstitution after alpha-beta-depleted transplantation in children. The CDR3 consists of 13 residues. The germline V gene has CDR1 SEHNR and CDR2 FQNEAQ (reference sequence). Trimming left V 7 bases short and J 6 bases short, with 15 bases between. It was with unique molecular identifiers that the TCRbeta library was prepared. TCRdb used MiXCR to reprocess the PCR reads, holding one entry per CDR3 protein. The profile shows 65,000 to 70,000 distinct CDR3 sequences, 4.9% of them singletons. Study-wide findings and caveats: Some patients showed high day-60 TCRbeta diversity, which derived from surviving recipient T cells and thymic progenitors. Diversity and T-cell counts at one year after transplant derived mostly from new T cells. Several hundred expanded graft clones reportedly were the source of alpha-beta T cells about two months after transplant.

The genes are TRBV7-9 and TRBJ1-2, with D possibly TRBD1 on 6 matching bases. The receptor was isolated from a boy under three years old who had a stem cell transplant for acute myeloid leukemia, so the T cells may come from the graft donor. Sequenced material: PBMCs, mostly from graft donor cells, taken 180 days after TCRalphabeta/CD19-depleted stem cell transplant. CDR3 in amino acids: CASKKGGSDGYTF. CDR3 coding DNA: TGTGCCAGCAAGAAGGGGGGCTCGGATGGCTACACCTTC. The full variable domain, its missing parts supplied by reference TRBV7-9 and TRBJ1-2, is DTGVSQNPRHKITKRGQNVTFRCDPISEHNRLYWYRQTLGQGPEFLTYFQNEAQLEKSRLLSDRFSAERPKGSFSTLEIQRTEQGDSAMYLCASKKGGSDGYTFGSGTRLTVV.